Listed below are T cell receptor beta chains from one sample, sequenced in a study of T cell responses to AZD1222 COVID-19 vaccine. This table comes from immunoSEQ multiplex PCR, and its TCRdb copy is limited to in-frame clones, with some not included. This table has under 200,000 clones, about 92% appearing once. Here the sequenced sample was peripheral blood, taken on day 0 of AZD1222 vaccination. Every receptor here comes from an adult in good health. CDR3s include the opening cysteine and the closing phenylalanine or tryptophan. The D gene is left open where the match is weak. A row's size may be missing; if present it is once, few, many or a size class.

.	TRBD2	TRBV19	TRBJ2-3	TGTGCCAGCCGAAGCGGGGAAATCACAGATACGCAGTATTTT	CASRSGEITDTQYF
.	.	TRBV13	TRBJ2-7	TGTGCCAGCAGCCGGCCCCCCTCCTACGAGCAGTACTTC	CASSRPPSYEQYF
.	.	TRBV12-5	TRBJ1-5	TGTGCTAGTGGTTTGGTCAGCCTAATTACTGGAGGCAATCAGCCCCAGCATTTT	CASGLVSLITGGNQPQHF
.	.	TRBV3-1/TRBV3-2	TRBJ2-5	TGTGCCAGCAGCCAAGAGGGGGGGACCCAGTACTTC	CASSQEGGTQYF
.	.	TRBV4-1	TRBJ1-6	TGCGCCAGCAGCCAACTTTGGGGTAATGATTCACCCCCCCACTTT	CASSQLWGNDSPPHF
few	.	TRBV10-3	TRBJ1-3	TGTGCCATCGGGAGGGTGAGCTCTGGAAACACCATATATTTT	CAIGRVSSGNTIYF
.	TRBD1	TRBV2	TRBJ1-5	TGTGCCAGCAGACGACAGGGTCAGGATCAGCCCCAGCATTTT	CASRRQGQDQPQHF
few	.	TRBV2	TRBJ1-1	TGTGCCACCCGAGCCCTAACCCGAGAAGCTTTCTTT	CATRALTREAFF
.	.	TRBV19	TRBJ1-1	TGTGCCAGTAGTACCCGGACGGGGAACACTGAAGCTTTCTTT	CASSTRTGNTEAFF
.	TRBD1	TRBV11-2	TRBJ2-2	TGTGCCAGCAGCTTACCCGGACAGGGGGCGTTGACCGGGGAGCTGTTTTTT	CASSLPGQGALTGELFF
.	.	TRBV27	TRBJ2-7	TGTGCCAGCAGTTTATCGGGCAGTTGGGAGCAGTACTTC	CASSLSGSWEQYF
once	.	TRBV7-6	TRBJ2-6	TGTGCCAGCAGCTTAGCCCCCTCGTGGCCTGGGGCCAACGTCCTGACTTTC	CASSLAPSWPGANVLTF
.	TRBD1	TRBV24-1	TRBJ1-2	TGTGCCACCAGTGACCAGGGAACAGGGGGAGAGAATGGCTACACCTTC	CATSDQGTGGENGYTF
.	.	TRBV7-8	TRBJ1-4	TGTGCCAGCAGCAAACACGACAGAGGGGCCACAACTAATGAAAAACTGTTTTTT	CASSKHDRGATTNEKLFF
.	.	TRBV7-9	TRBJ1-1	TGTGCCAGCAGCCCTGGAAGGGGAGGGACTGAAGCTTTCTTT	CASSPGRGGTEAFF
.	.	TRBV5-4	TRBJ1-6	TGTGCCAGCAGCTTTAGCAATTCACCCCTCCACTTT	CASSFSNSPLHF
.	.	TRBV7-2	TRBJ1-1	TGTGCCAGCAGCTACAGGGAGAACACTGAAGCTTTCTTT	CASSYRENTEAFF
few	.	TRBV5-1	TRBJ1-4	TGCGCCAGCAGCTTGGAGGGTTTTATGAGCGAAAAACTGTTTTTT	CASSLEGFMSEKLFF
.	.	TRBV10-3	TRBJ1-3	TGTGCCATCAGAAGGGATGTTGAGGGAAACACCATATATTTT	CAIRRDVEGNTIYF
once	.	TRBV6-5	TRBJ1-1	TGTCCGAGGGCTGCTGGGGACACTGAAGCTTTCTTT	CPRAAGDTEAFF
.	.	TRBV10-3	TRBJ1-5	TGTGCCATCGGCGAGGGGGAGAGCAATCAGCCCCAGCATTTT	CAIGEGESNQPQHF
.	TRBD1	TRBV29-1	TRBJ2-2	TGCAGCGTTGCCGAGACAGGGCCCGGGGAGCTGTTTTTT	CSVAETGPGELFF
.	TRBD1	TRBV4-1	TRBJ2-1	TGCGCCAGCAGCCAGCCGGGACAGGACGCGAGGTATGAGCAGTTCTTC	CASSQPGQDARYEQFF
.	TRBD1	TRBV6-5	TRBJ2-7	TGTGCCAGCAGTTACTCCGGGACAGGGCCTGCCTCAGCGCAGTACTTC	CASSYSGTGPASAQYF
.	.	TRBV5-1	TRBJ1-1	TGCGCCAGCAGCAAACTTCCCATGAACACTGAAGCTTTCTTT	CASSKLPMNTEAFF
.	.	TRBV18	TRBJ1-3	TGTGCCAGCTCACCAACCGACACCATATATTTT	CASSPTDTIYF
few	TRBD2	TRBV7-2	TRBJ2-7	TGTGCCAGCACCTCAGCGGGGGGTGCTCCTCGCGAGCAGTACTTC	CASTSAGGAPREQYF
.	.	TRBV28	TRBJ1-4	TGTGCCAGCAACGGGGCCGCTAATGAAAAACTGTTTTTT	CASNGAANEKLFF
.	.	TRBV19	TRBJ2-1	TGTGCCAGTAGTCCGGACTCCCCACGGTGGAATGAGCAGTTCTTC	CASSPDSPRWNEQFF
.	.	TRBV29-1	TRBJ1-2	TGCAGCGTTGAAGGGGGGAAGGGCTTCGGCTACACCTTC	CSVEGGKGFGYTF
.	.	TRBV5-8	TRBJ2-1	TGTGCCAGCAGGGGGACCTACAATGAGCAGTTCTTC	CASRGTYNEQFF
.	TRBD1	TRBV18	TRBJ1-2	TGTGCCAGCTCAGAGGGACAGAACTATGGCTACACCTTC	CASSEGQNYGYTF
.	TRBD1	TRBV28	TRBJ1-2	TGTGCCAGCAGTTCCAGGACAGGGAAATTCTATGGCTACACCTTC	CASSSRTGKFYGYTF
.	.	TRBV4-3	TRBJ1-6	TGCGCCAGCAGCCAAGATTATGGAGGGCAATATGACCCACCACCCCTCCACTTT	CASSQDYGGQYDPPPLHF
.	.	TRBV3-1/TRBV3-2	TRBJ1-2	TGTGCCAGCAGCCAAGATGGAGGGTCTGGCTACACCTTC	CASSQDGGSGYTF
few	.	TRBV5-6	TRBJ1-4	TGTGCCAGCAGCCTGCGGCTTGAGGGGGAAAAACTGTTTTTT	CASSLRLEGEKLFF
few	.	TRBV9	TRBJ2-7	TGTGCCAGCAGCGTAGACAGGGTGAGTCGCGAGCAGTACTTC	CASSVDRVSREQYF
once	.	TRBV14	TRBJ1-1	TGTGCCAGCAGCCCTTATACGATGAACACTGAAGCTTTCTTT	CASSPYTMNTEAFF
.	.	TRBV3-1/TRBV3-2	TRBJ2-7	TGTGCCAGCAGCCAAGTGTGGCGGGATTACGAGCAGTACTTC	CASSQVWRDYEQYF
.	.	TRBV28	TRBJ2-1	TGTGCCACCAAGGAGGGGGCTTCTTACAATGAGCAGTTCTTC	CATKEGASYNEQFF
.	.	TRBV12-3/TRBV12-4	TRBJ2-1	TGTGCCAGCAGTTTCGCCCAGGAATTTGAGTTCTTC	CASSFAQEFEFF
.	.	TRBV20-1	TRBJ1-1	TGCAGTGCTAGTTTTGGAGGGGGGGGCACTGAAGCTTTCTTT	CSASFGGGGTEAFF
.	.	TRBV19	TRBJ1-4	TGTGCCAGTACCTCCCTAGGAGGCGGGGATGAAAAACTGTTTTTT	CASTSLGGGDEKLFF
many	.	TRBV15	TRBJ1-6	TGTGCCACCAGCAGCCTGCAGGGAAGATCACCCCTCCACTTT	CATSSLQGRSPLHF
once	.	TRBV27	TRBJ2-2	TGTGCCAGCAGTTTAATGAGGTCCGGGGAGCTGTTTTTT	CASSLMRSGELFF
.	.	TRBV7-3	TRBJ2-1	TGTGCCAGCAGCTTAAATCAGGAGGGGGAGCAGTTCTTC	CASSLNQEGEQFF
once	.	TRBV5-1	TRBJ2-3	TGCGCCAGCAGCATCCTCGGGGGCGCCCCTAGCACAGATACGCAGTATTTT	CASSILGGAPSTDTQYF
.	.	TRBV3-1/TRBV3-2	TRBJ1-1	TGTGCCAGCAGCCAATTGAACACTGAAGCTTTCTTT	CASSQLNTEAFF
.	.	TRBV6-6	TRBJ1-2	TGTGCCAGCAGTTACCCAACAGGGAATGGCTACACCTTC	CASSYPTGNGYTF
.	.	TRBV29-1	TRBJ1-1	TGCAGCGTTGATGGGGAAATGAACACTGAAGCTTTCTTT	CSVDGEMNTEAFF
.	TRBD1	TRBV7-3	TRBJ1-4	TGTGCCAGCAGCTTAACAGGACAGGGGTCAAAACTGTTTTTT	CASSLTGQGSKLFF
.	.	TRBV28	TRBJ2-7	TGTGCCAGCAGAAGTGGGGGGTTACCCTACGAGCAGTACTTC	CASRSGGLPYEQYF
.	TRBD1	TRBV19	TRBJ1-1	TGTGCCAGTAGTACGCAGGGGGCGAGAATCACTGAAGCTTTCTTT	CASSTQGARITEAFF
.	.	TRBV3-1/TRBV3-2	TRBJ1-6	TGTGCCAGCAGCCCCGTAGGGGGGATCCATAATTCACCCCTCCACTTT	CASSPVGGIHNSPLHF
.	TRBD2	TRBV2	TRBJ2-5	TGTGCCAGCAGTGAGATCCAACTAGCGGGCATTGGGACCCAGTACTTC	CASSEIQLAGIGTQYF